These 27 T cell receptor beta chains came from one sample sequenced in a study of blood T cell repertoires in COVID-19. Only in-frame clones appear in the TCRdb table, and some are missing; sequencing was by immunoSEQ multiplex PCR. The sample has 150,000 to 200,000 clones, almost 80% seen once. Sequencing was performed on peripheral blood. These TCRs come from a woman aged 70 to 79 with acute or convalescent COVID-19.

The chain links TRBV9 to TRBJ2-3, with 7 bases fitting TRBD2. Per germline, CDR1 SGDLS and CDR2 YYNGEE. This CDR3 has 16 residues. V shed 0 bases and J 5 bases; nucleotides not matched to a gene: 9. Here the CDR3 DNA reads TGTGCCAGCAGCGTAGGGGCGGGGGTAATAGGAGATACGCAGTATTTT. Protein product: CASSVGAGVIGDTQYF.

Concerning this clone itself: Other nucleotide sequences from this sample produce the same CDR3. The genes are TRBV7-9 and TRBJ2-7, with 7 bases aligning to TRBD1. Germline V gene data show CDR1 as SEHNR and CDR2 as FQNEAQ (reference sequence). With 4 bases clipped from V and 4 bases from J, the junction kept 1 base outside the gene matches. CDR3 length: 12 residues. CDR3 sequence (DNA): TGTGCCAGCAGCTCGACAGGGTACGAGCAGTACTTC. Its translation: CASSSTGYEQYF.

DNA of the CDR3: TGTGCCAGCAGTGTGGCCGGGACAAACTACGAGCAGTACTTC. Translation gives CASSVAGTNYEQYF. The chain combines TRBV27 with TRBJ2-7, with D perhaps TRBD1 (6 bases). Per the germline V gene, CDR1 is MNHEY and CDR2 is SMNVEV (reference sequence). This CDR3 is built from 14 residues. Trimming pared 5 bases from V and 3 bases from J, leaving 14 bases between.

The V and J genes are TRBV25-1 and TRBJ2-1, with 7 bases aligning to TRBD1. The V and J ends lost 6 bases and 6 bases, in that order; junction bases with no gene match: 8. The CDR3 sequence is 14 residues long. CDR1 and CDR2 (germline): MGHDK, SYGVNS. CDR3 sequence: CASSEGASFNEQFF. CDR3 sequence (DNA): TGTGCCAGCAGCGAGGGGGCTTCTTTCAATGAGCAGTTCTTC. The variable domain in full, with the rest retrieved from reference TRBV25-1 and TRBJ2-1, is EADIYQTPRYLVIGTGKKITLECSQTMGHDKMYWYQQDPGMELHLIHYSYGVNSTEKGDLSSESTVSRIRTEHFPLTLESARPSHTSQYLCASSEGASFNEQFFGPGTRLTVL.

This chain connects TRBV6-1 to TRBJ2-1, with 16 positions matching TRBD2. Germline CDR1 is MNHNS and CDR2 is SASEGT. The junction had 13 bases not matched to a gene; V was cut back by 1 base and J by 7 bases. CDR3 length: 20 amino acids. CDR3 sequence reads: CASSEGQVPGLAGGRNEQFF. The DNA for the CDR3 is TGTGCCAGCAGTGAAGGCCAAGTCCCGGGACTAGCGGGAGGGAGGAATGAGCAGTTCTTC.

The chain combines TRBV4-1 with TRBJ2-2; 11 nucleotides agree with TRBD1. Germline lookup yields CDR1 MGHRA and CDR2 YSYEKL. With V trimmed by 6 bases and J by 4 bases, 4 bases remained unmatched. This CDR3 is built from 15 residues. The CDR3 loop is CASRAGTGGTGELFF. DNA for the CDR3: TGCGCCAGCAGGGCCGGGACAGGGGGCACCGGGGAGCTGTTTTTT.

The chain is built from TRBV2 and TRBJ2-1, with 10 nucleotides matching TRBD2. CDR1 is SNHLY and CDR2 is FYNNEI in the germline V gene. Trimming removed 7 bases from V and 4 bases from J; junction bases left unmatched: 10. CDR3 size: 16 residues. CDR3 residues: CASKASSGSGYNEQFF. Here the CDR3 DNA reads TGTGCCAGCAAGGCGTCTAGCGGGAGTGGTTACAATGAGCAGTTCTTC.

The V call is TRBV24-1, the J call TRBJ1-5; possible D gene TRBD1, 6 bases. The V gene lost 4 bases and the J gene lost 7 bases, with 10 bases spanning the gap. Germline V gives CDR1 KGHDR, CDR2 SFDVKD. This CDR3 comprises 13 residues. This CDR3 reads CATSEGGRQPQHF. Written as DNA, the CDR3 is TGTGCCACCAGTGAAGGGGGAAGACAGCCCCAGCATTTT.

The chain carries TRBV24-1 and TRBJ2-3, with D possibly matching TRBD2 (6 bases). V was clipped by 6 bases and J by 3 bases, with 9 bases between them. Germline values: CDR1 KGHDR, CDR2 SFDVKD. This CDR3 spans 13 amino acids. CDR3 DNA sequence: TGTGCCACCAGTTATCGGGGGACAGATACGCAGTATTTT. It codes for CATSYRGTDTQYF.

V is TRBV9 and J is TRBJ1-2; TRBD1 agrees at 8 bases. The J segment lost 5 bases and the V segment lost 0 bases, leaving 12 bases of the junction unmatched. This CDR3 is built from 17 residues. Germline V gene lookup returns CDR1 SGDLS and CDR2 YYNGEE. The DNA for the CDR3 is TGTGCCAGCAGCGTAGATAGCAGGGGGCAAAGTTTGTATGGCTACACCTTC. The encoded protein is CASSVDSRGQSLYGYTF.

This rearrangement joins TRBV19 to TRBJ2-5; 9 bases are a match to TRBD2. CDR1 is LNHDA, CDR2 SQIVND, per germline (reference sequence). The J segment lost 6 bases and the V segment lost 7 bases, leaving 15 bases of the junction unmatched. This CDR3 spans 16 amino acids. CDR3 sequence (DNA): TGTGCCAGTATGGCAGCGGGAGGACGGGGCGGAAAGACCCAGTACTTC. Residues: CASMAAGGRGGKTQYF.

This clone was picked up a small number of times. The chain combines TRBV4-2 with TRBJ2-5, with a weak D call TRBD1 (6 bases). The CDR3 is made up of 14 amino acids. Germline lookup yields CDR1 LGHNA and CDR2 YNFKEQ. V was pared by 3 bases and J by 3 bases, with 11 bases between. The CDR3 DNA is TGTGCCAGCAGCCAGGTACAGGGAAAAGAGACCCAGTACTTC. This encodes CASSQVQGKETQYF.

The genes are TRBV7-8 and TRBJ2-1, with D perhaps TRBD2 (6 bases). Germline CDR1 is SGHVS and CDR2 is FQNEAQ. The V end was cut by 4 bases, the J end by 5 bases, with 12 bases between. The CDR3 has 14 amino acids. CDR3 in DNA: TGTGCCAGCAGCTGGATTAGCGGCGACAATGAGCAGTTCTTC. As protein: CASSWISGDNEQFF.

This clone has just a few counts. DNA of the CDR3: TGTGCCAGCACTTACCGACAGGGCATAGATCAGCCCCAGCATTTT. As protein: CASTYRQGIDQPQHF. V and J are TRBV28 and TRBJ1-5, with 7 bases matching TRBD1. The CDR3 is 15 residues long. The V gene end was trimmed by 7 bases and the J gene end by 5 bases; junction bases not matched to a gene: 11. Germline-derived CDR1 and CDR2 are MDHEN and SYDVKM.

V gene TRBV7-2 combines with J gene TRBJ2-3; 8 bases match TRBD2. Germline CDR1 SGHTA, CDR2 FQGNSA. With 3 bases clipped from V and 6 bases from J, the junction kept 2 bases outside the gene matches. This CDR3 has 13 amino acids. The CDR3 region has the DNA TGTGCCAGCAGCTTTCGACTAGCGGATACGCAGTATTTT. As protein: CASSFRLADTQYF.

A few counts support this clone. The chain recombines TRBV4-1 with TRBJ1-2; D not resolved. The CDR3 runs to 16 residues. Germline CDR1 MGHRA, CDR2 YSYEKL. V lost 2 bases and J 2 bases, leaving 15 bases between the germline ends. CDR3 sequence reads: CASSQPGMGLNYGYTF. The DNA for the CDR3 is TGCGCCAGCAGCCAACCCGGGATGGGCCTCAACTATGGCTACACCTTC.

The V gene is TRBV7-8, the J gene TRBJ1-1, with 10 bases aligning to TRBD1. V lost 5 bases to trimming and J lost 2 bases; unmatched junction nucleotides: 14. This CDR3 has 18 residues. Germline lookup yields CDR1 SGHVS and CDR2 FQNEAQ. Written as DNA, the CDR3 is TGTGCCAGCAGCGGGGGGTCCGGGACAGGGGCCATAAACACTGAAGCTTTCTTT. It is translated as CASSGGSGTGAINTEAFF.

The chain uses TRBV27 and TRBJ2-7; the match to TRBD1 covers 8 bases. This CDR3 spans 14 amino acids. In germline, CDR1 is MNHEY, CDR2 SMNVEV (reference sequence). V lost 3 bases to trimming and J lost 3 bases; unmatched junction nucleotides: 4. The CDR3 bases are TGTGCCAGCAGTTTGGCCAGGGGGCACTACGAGCAGTACTTC. This sequence encodes CASSLARGHYEQYF.

V is TRBV19 and J is TRBJ1-5; TRBD1 matches 7 bases. Germline V CDR1 and CDR2: LNHDA, SQIVND (reference sequence). V trimming: 4 bases; J trimming: 2 bases; junction bases outside the gene matches: 5. The CDR3 is 15 residues long. This CDR3 is CASSTFGQGNQPQHF. The CDR3 DNA is TGTGCCAGTAGTACTTTCGGACAGGGCAATCAGCCCCAGCATTTT.

This clone has a single count. The chain couples TRBV20-1 to TRBJ2-1; the match to TRBD1 covers 7 bases. The CDR3 sequence is 16 residues long. From germline, CDR1 is DFQATT and CDR2 SNEGSKA (reference sequence). J gave up 6 bases and V 3 bases, and 14 bases lay outside the gene matches. CDR3 region: CSASGSPGQSPNEQFF. The CDR3 DNA is TGCAGTGCTAGTGGTTCACCGGGACAGTCTCCCAATGAGCAGTTCTTC.

The rearrangement uses TRBV7-9 and TRBJ2-1, with TRBD1 identical over 8 bases. This CDR3 spans 14 amino acids. CDR1 and CDR2 (germline): SEHNR, FQNEAQ (reference sequence). Unmatched junction bases numbered 12, after V lost 5 bases and J lost 12 bases. The CDR3 region is CASSPGTGQNGQFF. The CDR3 DNA reads TGTGCCAGCAGCCCCGGGACAGGACAAAACGGGCAGTTCTTC.

This chain connects TRBV2 to TRBJ1-1; 11 nucleotides align to TRBD1. V was clipped by 7 bases and J by 4 bases; unmatched bases: 5. In germline, CDR1 is SNHLY, CDR2 FYNNEI. This CDR3 comprises 14 residues. Here the CDR3 reads CASTSGQGATEAFF. As DNA, the CDR3 is TGTGCCAGCACCTCCGGACAGGGGGCCACTGAAGCTTTCTTT.

The gene calls are TRBV3-1 (or the pseudogene TRBV3-2) and TRBJ1-2; D possibly corresponds to TRBD1 (6 bases). Germline CDR1 LGHDT, CDR2 YNNKEL (reference sequence). The length of the CDR3 is 15 residues. With 2 bases removed from V and 4 bases from J, the gap between germline ends came to 14 bases. CDR3 nucleotides: TGTGCCAGCAGCCAACCACAGGGTGGCGGCTATGGCTACACCTTC. It translates to CASSQPQGGGYGYTF.

This clone was seen a few times. This chain uses TRBV4-1 with TRBJ2-1, with D unresolved. This CDR3 contains 13 residues. Germline-derived CDR1 and CDR2 are MGHRA and YSYEKL. V dropped 5 bases and J dropped 7 bases, with 12 bases sitting between them. The CDR3 loop is CASSAPLGNEQFF. The CDR3, as DNA: TGCGCCAGCAGCGCGCCCCTAGGTAATGAGCAGTTCTTC.

This clone was counted once. This chain links TRBV6-1 with TRBJ1-2, with 8 bases lining up with TRBD1. The CDR3 extends over 14 amino acids. With 6 bases clipped from V and 0 bases from J, the junction kept 3 bases outside the gene matches. Per the germline V gene, CDR1 is MNHNS and CDR2 is SASEGT. The CDR3 sequence is CASRDRGSNYGYTF. The CDR3 coding sequence is TGTGCCAGCAGAGACAGGGGTTCTAACTATGGCTACACCTTC.

The V and J genes are TRBV5-1 and TRBJ2-7; 14 positions match TRBD2. Germline values: CDR1 SGHRS, CDR2 YFSETQ. This CDR3 comprises 19 residues. V lost 4 bases and J lost 2; bases outside the gene matches: 14. In nucleotides, the CDR3 is TGCGCCAGCAGCCGGATAGGGGCCGGGACTAGCGGGGGAGCCTACGAGCAGTACTTC. Amino acids: CASSRIGAGTSGGAYEQYF.

The rearrangement uses TRBV3-1 (or the pseudogene TRBV3-2) and TRBJ2-3; 7 bases align to TRBD2. There are 14 residues in the CDR3. With V trimmed by 5 bases and J by 3 bases, 5 bases remained unmatched. Germline V CDR1 and CDR2: LGHDT, YNNKEL (reference sequence). The CDR3 sequence: CASSKRGSTDTQYF. The DNA of the CDR3 is TGTGCCAGCAGCAAGCGGGGATCTACAGATACGCAGTATTTT.